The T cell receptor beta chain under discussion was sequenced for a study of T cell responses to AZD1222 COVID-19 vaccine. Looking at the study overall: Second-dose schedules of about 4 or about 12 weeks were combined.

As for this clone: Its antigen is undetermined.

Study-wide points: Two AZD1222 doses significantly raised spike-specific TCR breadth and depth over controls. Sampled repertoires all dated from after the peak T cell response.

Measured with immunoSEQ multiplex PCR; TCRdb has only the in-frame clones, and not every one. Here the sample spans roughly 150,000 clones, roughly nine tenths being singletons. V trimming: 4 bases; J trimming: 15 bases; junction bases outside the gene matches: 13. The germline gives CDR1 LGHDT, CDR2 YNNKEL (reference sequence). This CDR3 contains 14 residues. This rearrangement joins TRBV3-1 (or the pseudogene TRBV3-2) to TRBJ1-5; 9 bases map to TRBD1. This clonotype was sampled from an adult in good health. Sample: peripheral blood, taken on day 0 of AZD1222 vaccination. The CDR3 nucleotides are TGTGCCAGCAGCCTCACAGGGGGCGCATCTCATCCGCATTTT. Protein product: CASSLTGGASHPHF.